This passage covers 21 T cell receptor beta chains from one sample sequenced in a study of cytomegalovirus exposure and HLA in healthy donors. It was with 60 Vbeta and 13 Jbeta primers that the PCR ran. Profiling relied on immunoSEQ multiplex PCR, and the TCRdb table lists in-frame clones only, not all of them. The table lists hundreds of thousands of clones, 83% of them singletons. Sequences were obtained from PBMCs. The receptors come from a girl under 18 in good health and CMV-seronegative.

The genes are TRBV19 and TRBJ2-2; D is undetermined. The CDR3 totals 13 residues. The V end was cut by 3 bases, the J end by 3 bases, with 5 bases between. The germline V gene has CDR1 LNHDA and CDR2 SQIVND (reference sequence). The CDR3 sequence is CASSILDTGELFF. As DNA, the CDR3 is TGTGCCAGTAGTATTCTCGACACCGGGGAGCTGTTTTTT.

The chain joins TRBV5-1 to TRBJ1-2; TRBD1 matches at 10 bases. The V and J ends lost 4 bases and 4 bases, in that order; junction bases with no gene match: 10. Germline loops: CDR1 SGHRS, CDR2 YFSETQ. The CDR3 length is 16 residues. The CDR3 here is CASSPTVGTGVYGYTF. CDR3 bases: TGCGCCAGCAGCCCTACTGTTGGGACAGGGGTCTATGGCTACACCTTC.

The rearrangement uses TRBV7-6 and TRBJ2-7, with TRBD2 matching over 7 bases. The CDR3 loop spans 16 amino acids. V trimming: 4 bases; J trimming: 2 bases; junction bases outside the gene matches: 11. The germline gives CDR1 SGHVS, CDR2 FNYEAQ. CDR3 sequence reads: CASSSLGGSRTYEQYF. In nucleotides, the CDR3 is TGTGCCAGCAGCTCGTTGGGCGGGAGCCGTACCTACGAGCAGTACTTC.

V is TRBV7-9 and J is TRBJ2-5; TRBD1 is a possible D gene (6 bases). This CDR3 spans 14 amino acids. V lost 3 bases and J 5 bases, leaving 13 bases between the germline ends. Germline V gene sequence: CDR1 SEHNR, CDR2 FQNEAQ (reference sequence). CDR3 sequence: CASSLGASGETQYF. The CDR3 bases are TGTGCCAGCAGCTTGGGGGCTAGTGGCGAGACCCAGTACTTC.

CDR3 protein: CASSIQGDNQPQHF. CDR3 nucleotide sequence: TGTGCCAGCAGCATACAGGGAGACAATCAGCCCCAGCATTTT. This chain uses TRBV5-4 with TRBJ1-5; the D gene is possibly TRBD1 (6 bases). V lost 4 bases to trimming and J lost 3 bases, with 11 bases between them. CDR1 SGHNT and CDR2 YYREEE come from the germline V gene (reference sequence). The CDR3 extends over 14 amino acids.

In the case of this clone: The same CDR3 is also encoded by other DNA sequences in this sample. The gene calls are TRBV30 and TRBJ1-1; tentative D call: TRBD1 (5 bases). Trimming shortened V by 0 bases and J by 2 bases, and 7 bases separated the two germline ends. The germline V gene has CDR1 GTSNPN and CDR2 SVGIG (reference sequence). This CDR3 has 13 residues. The CDR3 nucleotides are TGTGCCTGGAGTGTCCAGGGAAACACTGAAGCTTTCTTT. This codes for CAWSVQGNTEAFF. Filled out from reference TRBV30 and TRBJ1-1, the complete variable domain reads SQTIHQWPATLVQPVGSPLSLECTVEGTSNPNLYWYRQAAGRGLQLLFYSVGIGQISSEVPQNLSASRPQDRQFILSSKKLLLSDSGFYLCAWSVQGNTEAFFGQGTRLTVV.

V usage is TRBV5-1 and J usage is TRBJ1-4; 7 nucleotides match TRBD1. The CDR3 runs 15 residues. V was pared by 4 bases and J by 12 bases, with 15 bases of the junction left unmatched. From germline, CDR1 is SGHRS and CDR2 YFSETQ. This CDR3 reads CASSLGQPATDELFF. In DNA form, the CDR3 reads TGCGCCAGCAGCCTGGGACAGCCGGCCACCGATGAACTGTTTTTT.

V and J are TRBV15 and TRBJ1-5, with no clear D. CDR3 length equals 15 residues. The germline CDR1 and CDR2 sequences are LNHNV and YYDKDF (reference sequence). The ends were cut back, 1 base at V and 2 bases at J, with 9 bases in the middle. CDR3 sequence (DNA): TGTGCCACCAGCAGAGCATTAGTGGGCAATCAGCCCCAGCATTTT. Translated: CATSRALVGNQPQHF. Drawing the rest from reference TRBV15 and TRBJ1-5, the complete variable domain is DAMVIQNPRYQVTQFGKPVTLSCSQTLNHNVMYWYQQKSSQAPKLLFHYYDKDFNNEADTPDNFQSRRPNTSFCFLDIRSPGLGDTAMYLCATSRALVGNQPQHFGDGTRLSIL.

The V call is TRBV5-1, the J call TRBJ1-1; TRBD1 matches at 8 bases. The junction had 5 bases not matched to a gene; V was cut back by 3 bases and J by 1 base. The CDR3 spans 15 residues. CDR1 SGHRS and CDR2 YFSETQ come from the germline V gene. CDR3 loop: CASSSSGTGNTEAFF. The CDR3 coding sequence is TGCGCCAGCAGCTCGTCCGGGACAGGGAACACTGAAGCTTTCTTT.

J is TRBJ2-7 and V is TRBV21-1; the table gives TRBD1 as D, unverified against the DNA. TRBV21-1 represents a pseudogene. CDR3 length equals 17 residues. CDR3 residues: CASSKASKMGAPYEQYF. CDR3 coding DNA: TGTGCCAGCAGCAAAGCTTCGAAAATGGGGGCCCCCTACGAGCAGTACTTC.

The chain carries TRBV4-2 and TRBJ2-3; tentative D call: TRBD2 (6 bases). The ends were cut back, 0 bases at V and 11 bases at J, with 21 bases in the middle. The CDR3 consists of 16 residues. Germline V gene data show CDR1 as LGHNA and CDR2 as YNFKEQ. CDR3 region: CASSQEGRGAGREQYF. CDR3 sequence (DNA): TGTGCCAGCAGCCAAGAGGGAAGAGGAGCGGGTAGGGAGCAGTATTTT.

In its sample, this clone was seen once. The rearrangement links TRBV4-1 to TRBJ2-7; 12 nucleotides line up with TRBD2. CDR3 length: 16 residues. The germline V gene encodes CDR1 MGHRA and CDR2 YSYEKL. The ends lost 1 base at V and 3 bases at J; junction bases unmatched: 4. As DNA, the CDR3 is TGCGCCAGCAGCCAAGGGGTGACTAGCGGGAGCTACGAGCAGTACTTC. Its protein product is CASSQGVTSGSYEQYF.

This clone was found a few times. The chain has TRBV5-6 and TRBJ2-7; TRBD1 agrees at 9 bases. Germline trimming cut 7 bases from V and 7 bases from J; bases unmatched to any gene: 12. CDR3 length: 14 residues. From germline, CDR1 is SGHDT and CDR2 YYEEEE. The CDR3 reads CASGGTGLLLEQYF. The CDR3 nucleotides are TGTGCCAGCGGCGGGACAGGGCTACTTTTGGAGCAGTACTTC.

V and J are TRBV9 and TRBJ2-3; TRBD2 matches 7 bases. After removal of 2 bases from V and 3 bases from J, the junction contained 3 bases not matched to a gene. This CDR3 has 14 residues. Germline loops: CDR1 SGDLS, CDR2 YYNGEE. The CDR3 coding sequence is TGTGCCAGCAGCGTCGAGCGGGAAACAGATACGCAGTATTTT. Protein product: CASSVERETDTQYF.

The chain links TRBV9 to TRBJ2-1; D is perhaps TRBD2 (5 bases). Trimming removed 0 bases at V and 12 bases at J, with 13 bases between. CDR3 length: 13 residues. Germline CDR1 and CDR2: SGDLS and YYNGEE. The CDR3 DNA is TGTGCCAGCAGCGTAGGGGCGGAACGGGGGCAGTTCTTC. Protein: CASSVGAERGQFF.

The chain combines TRBV9 with TRBJ2-1, with D possibly TRBD1 on 7 matching bases. V lost 3 bases to trimming and J lost 12 bases, with 16 bases between them. The germline gives CDR1 SGDLS, CDR2 YYNGEE. The CDR3 is 13 amino acids. The CDR3 DNA sequence: TGTGCCAGCAGCGCCGATAGACAGGGAGGGCAGTTCTTC. It codes for CASSADRQGGQFF.

This chain connects TRBV28 to TRBJ1-1; 10 bases align to TRBD1. Germline loops: CDR1 MDHEN, CDR2 SYDVKM. The trim removed 5 bases at V and 4 bases at J, leaving 10 bases unmatched. This CDR3 contains 16 residues. In DNA form, the CDR3 reads TGTGCCAGCAGTAAGAACGGAAGGACAGGGGGCACTGAAGCTTTCTTT. Encoded protein: CASSKNGRTGGTEAFF. Filled out from reference TRBV28 and TRBJ1-1, the complete variable domain reads DVKVTQSSRYLVKRTGEKVFLECVQDMDHENMFWYRQDPGLGLRLIYFSYDVKMKEKGDIPEGYSVSREKKERFSLILESASTNQTSMYLCASSKNGRTGGTEAFFGQGTRLTVV.

The genes are TRBV7-8 and TRBJ1-1; D call uncertain. The CDR3 runs to 18 residues. Germline V gene data show CDR1 as SGHVS and CDR2 as FQNEAQ. V was clipped by 6 bases and J by 0 bases, with 23 bases between them. The CDR3 is CASRGGRDQLLMNTEAFF. The CDR3 nucleotides are TGTGCCAGCAGGGGCGGGAGGGATCAGCTCCTTATGAACACTGAAGCTTTCTTT.

The count of this clone is one. The chain uses TRBV5-5 and TRBJ1-5; 7 bases are a match to TRBD1. This CDR3 has 17 amino acids. In germline, CDR1 is SGHKS, CDR2 YYEKEE (reference sequence). Germline trimming cut 4 bases from V and 5 bases from J; bases unmatched to any gene: 15. CDR3 in amino acids: CASSGGYRGNSDQPQHF. The CDR3 DNA reads as TGTGCCAGCAGCGGGGGGTACAGGGGAAACTCGGATCAGCCCCAGCATTTT.

The rearrangement uses TRBV4-3 and TRBJ2-3; TRBD2 is a possible D gene (7 bases). The CDR3 runs to 19 residues. V was pared by 2 bases and J by 0 bases, with 21 bases between. CDR1 and CDR2 from the germline V gene are LGHNA and YSLEER. The CDR3 coding sequence is TGCGCCAGCAGCCAAATCATGATAGGGGGGGCGATTAGCACAGATACGCAGTATTTT. Its protein product is CASSQIMIGGAISTDTQYF.

The V gene is TRBV7-2, the J gene TRBJ2-2, with a tentative D call TRBD2 (5 bases). In germline, CDR1 is SGHTA, CDR2 FQGNSA. The germline V and J ends were trimmed by 4 bases and 6 bases, with 6 bases remaining between them. CDR3 length equals 12 residues. CDR3 sequence (DNA): TGTGCCAGCAGCTCGGGGTCCGGGGAGCTGTTTTTT. This encodes CASSSGSGELFF.